The 12 T cell receptor beta chains in this list originate from one sample, sequenced in a study of T cells in Graves' hyperthyroidism and ophthalmopathy. It was RNA transcripts that yielded the amplified TCR beta CDR3 regions. When the TCR CDR3 underwent first-round RT-PCR, the HTBI primer set was used. Each CDR3 protein is one row after TCRdb ran MiXCR on the multiplex PCR reads. The top ten hold over 25% of the sample, which has fewer than 300,000 distinct CDR3 sequences, 20% to 30% seen once. Sequencing was done on a sample of blood. The receptors here all came from a man between 40 and 49 years old with Graves' hyperthyroidism that later progressed to Graves' ophthalmopathy.

At least ten counts were recorded for this clonotype. This rearrangement joins TRBV27 to TRBJ2-5; 9 bases match TRBD2. The CDR3 extends over 15 amino acids. From germline, CDR1 is MNHEY and CDR2 SMNVEV (reference sequence). Unmatched junction bases numbered 7, after V lost 4 bases and J lost 4 bases. CDR3 region: CASSSLREGSETQYF. CDR3 DNA sequence: TGTGCCAGCAGTTCTTTGCGGGAGGGCTCAGAGACCCAGTACTTC.

CDR3 sequence (DNA): TGTGCCAGCAGTTCGGCCAGGGTTCGGGAGACCCAGTACTTC. It is translated as CASSSARVRETQYF. The rearrangement links TRBV6-2 or TRBV6-3 to TRBJ2-5; the D gene is possibly TRBD1 (5 bases). The V gene lost 4 bases and the J gene lost 5 bases, with 14 bases spanning the gap. There are 14 residues in the CDR3. Germline lookup yields CDR1 MNHEY and CDR2 SVGEGT.

This clonotype was detected many times. V gene TRBV7-8 combines with J gene TRBJ2-7, with a tentative D call TRBD1 (6 bases). The V end lost 3 bases, the J end lost 0 bases, and 9 bases lay between the germline ends. This CDR3 is built from 14 residues. Germline CDR1 SGHVS, CDR2 FQNEAQ. CDR3 DNA: TGTGCCAGCAGCTTTCGGGACACCTCCTACGAGCAGTACTTC. It codes for CASSFRDTSYEQYF.

This clonotype showed up many times. J is TRBJ1-3 and V is TRBV12-3 or TRBV12-4; TRBD1 might be the D (5 bases). V gave up 5 bases and J gave up 0 bases, with 17 bases separating them. This CDR3 is built from 17 residues. The CDR3 DNA reads TGTGCCAGCAGTCCGACTCAGGGAGTTCGCTCTGGAAACACCATATATTTT. Its translation is CASSPTQGVRSGNTIYF.

This clonotype has ten or more counts. V is TRBV11-2 and J is TRBJ2-2, with D hard to call. CDR1 SGHAT and CDR2 FQNNGV come from the germline V gene. This CDR3 has 14 residues. The V gene lost 5 bases and the J gene lost 3 bases, with 10 bases spanning the gap. The CDR3, as DNA: TGTGCCAGCAGCCATGACCCGTACACCGGGGAGCTGTTTTTT. It is translated as CASSHDPYTGELFF.

This clonotype was recorded at least ten times. This chain connects TRBV24-1 to TRBJ1-5; D not resolved. Germline CDR1 and CDR2: KGHDR and SFDVKD. The CDR3 extends over 12 amino acids. The V and J ends lost 5 bases and 9 bases respectively, with 10 bases between them. Here the CDR3 reads CATSGPNMPQHF. CDR3 sequence (DNA): TGTGCCACCAGTGGGCCAAATATGCCCCAGCATTTT.

This clonotype came up many times. The chain combines TRBV6-5 with TRBJ1-2, with no clear D. Trimming took 4 bases from V and 0 from J, leaving 18 bases between them. Germline loops: CDR1 MNHEY, CDR2 SVGAGI. The CDR3 runs 17 residues. Here the CDR3 reads CASSSHHGSSANYGYTF. Here the CDR3 DNA reads TGTGCCAGCAGTTCCCACCATGGCTCTTCTGCTAACTATGGCTACACCTTC.

This clonotype was detected many times. The gene calls are TRBV18 and TRBJ1-1; tentative D call: TRBD1 (6 bases). V was clipped by 4 bases and J by 0 bases, with 15 bases between them. CDR1 and CDR2 (germline): KGHSH, LQKENI. This CDR3 contains 16 residues. CDR3 sequence (DNA): TGTGCCAGCTCACAAACAGGGCTTGCCATGAACACTGAAGCTTTCTTT. Translating gives CASSQTGLAMNTEAFF.

This clonotype has ten or more counts. This chain uses TRBV15 with TRBJ1-3; TRBD1 aligns across 7 bases. V was clipped by 0 bases and J by 3 bases; unmatched bases: 8. Germline loops: CDR1 LNHNV, CDR2 YYDKDF (reference sequence). This CDR3 is 17 amino acids long. CDR3 amino acids: CATSRDGRGRLGNTIYF. In DNA form, the CDR3 reads TGTGCCACCAGCAGAGATGGTAGGGGGCGACTTGGAAACACCATATATTTT.

This clonotype was observed at least ten times. The rearrangement links TRBV6-5 to TRBJ2-7; 11 bases are shared with TRBD2. J was trimmed by 2 bases and V by 8 bases; bases with no gene match: 11. Germline assignment: CDR1 MNHEY and CDR2 SVGAGI. The CDR3 consists of 16 residues. The CDR3 sequence is CASAEAGTSGTYEQYF. DNA of the CDR3: TGTGCCAGCGCCGAAGCCGGGACTAGCGGTACCTACGAGCAGTACTTC.

This clonotype has ten or more counts. Relative to the germline gene, one junction end is altered; a read error may explain this. The V gene is TRBV5-1, the J gene TRBJ1-1; unclear D gene. Germline V gene lookup returns CDR1 SGHRS and CDR2 YFSETQ. This CDR3 is 12 amino acids long. The DNA for the CDR3 is TGCGCCGGCAGCTTCGGGGATACTGAAGCTTTCTTT. The encoded protein is CAGSFGDTEAFF.

This sequence joins TRBV19 and TRBJ1-6, with 11 bases that match TRBD1. The CDR3 totals 14 residues. Germline-derived CDR1 and CDR2 are LNHDA and SQIVND (reference sequence). V lost 3 bases, J lost 11 bases, and 3 bases stayed unmatched. CDR3: CASSMGQGDAPLHF. The CDR3, as DNA: TGTGCCAGTAGTATGGGACAGGGGGACGCACCCCTCCACTTT.